This passage covers 18 T cell receptor beta chains from one sample sequenced in a study of blood T cells in healthy people across ages. For the second PCR, which ran for roughly 6 to 11 cycles, a sample-barcoded 5' primer and a J-beta primer mix were used. TCRdb reprocessed the 5' RACE reads via MiXCR and lists one record per CDR3 protein. The repertoire holds about 800,000 distinct CDR3 sequences, with approximately 25% as singletons. These records were also assigned to another study, of T cells of mothers and their children.

Sequenced: blood. Every receptor here comes from a boy between 10 and 17 years old in good health.

V is TRBV9 and J is TRBJ2-1; TRBD2 aligns across 10 bases. This CDR3 has 15 amino acids. The junction had 8 bases not matched to a gene; V was cut back by 4 bases and J by 7 bases. Germline CDR1 reads SGDLS; CDR2 reads YYNGEE. Here the CDR3 reads CASSPLSSGSNEQFF. The CDR3 DNA follows: TGTGCCAGCAGCCCTTTGTCTAGCGGGAGTAATGAGCAGTTCTTC.

The rearrangement links TRBV12-3 or TRBV12-4 to TRBJ2-3, with unresolved D. V dropped 6 bases and J dropped 0 bases, with 13 bases sitting between them. The CDR3 loop spans 15 amino acids. Here the CDR3 reads CASSPTAYSTDTQYF. CDR3 nucleotides: TGTGCCAGCAGCCCGACGGCTTATAGCACAGATACGCAGTATTTT.

V is TRBV29-1 and J is TRBJ1-4; D unresolved. The CDR3 is 13 residues long. Germline V gene lookup returns CDR1 SQVTM and CDR2 ANQGSEA. Trimming shortened V by 5 bases and J by 6 bases, and 13 bases separated the two germline ends. This CDR3 reads CSVLGPEDEKLFF. The CDR3 DNA is TGCAGCGTTCTAGGACCAGAGGATGAAAAACTGTTTTTT.

This clonotype was observed many times. The chain employs TRBV27 and TRBJ2-7, with D hard to call. The CDR3 contains 14 residues. V gave up 6 bases and J gave up 0 bases, with 12 bases separating them. Germline CDR1 MNHEY, CDR2 SMNVEV (reference sequence). The CDR3 bases are TGTGCCAGCAGCTTAGCCGGGCCCTCCTACGAGCAGTACTTC. This gives the protein CASSLAGPSYEQYF.

There are a few counts of this clonotype. The chain links TRBV11-2 to TRBJ1-4; D is undetermined. Trimming shortened V by 5 bases and J by 8 bases, and 18 bases separated the two germline ends. Germline assignment: CDR1 SGHAT and CDR2 FQNNGV. CDR3 length equals 15 residues. The CDR3 loop reads CASSLVREVGEKLFF. As DNA, the CDR3 is TGTGCCAGCAGCCTGGTCCGGGAAGTAGGGGAAAAACTGTTTTTT. The complete variable domain, with remaining parts taken from reference TRBV11-2 and TRBJ1-4, reads EAGVAQSPRYKIIEKRQSVAFWCNPISGHATLYWYQQILGQGPKLLIQFQNNGVVDDSQLPKDRFSAERLKGVDSTLKIQPAKLEDSAVYLCASSLVREVGEKLFFGSGTQLSVL.

This clonotype was detected only a few times. The chain recombines TRBV7-2 with TRBJ2-7; D gene uncertain. In germline, CDR1 is SGHTA, CDR2 FQGNSA. The CDR3 sequence is 14 residues long. V shed 5 bases and J shed 4 bases, with 15 bases lying between them. The CDR3 spells CASSPRVYPYEQYF. The CDR3 bases are TGTGCCAGCAGCCCCCGGGTCTACCCTTACGAGCAGTACTTC.

This sequence joins TRBV7-2 and TRBJ2-5; 9 bases line up with TRBD1. There are 13 residues in the CDR3. Trimming took 5 bases from V and 14 from J; bases not matched to a gene: 12. The germline V gene encodes CDR1 SGHTA and CDR2 FQGNSA. The CDR3 DNA reads as TGTGCCAGCAGCCTGAGGAACCGGGACAGGGACTACTTC. This codes for CASSLRNRDRDYF.

This clonotype was seen a few times. The chain combines TRBV19 with TRBJ2-1; D may correspond to TRBD1 or TRBD2 (5 bases each). Near its end, the DNA agrees better with TRBJ2-7, so the J call may be wrong. This CDR3 has 13 residues. Per germline, CDR1 LNHDA and CDR2 SQIVND (reference sequence). CDR3 sequence: CASSRGIRSEQYF. Here the CDR3 DNA reads TGTGCCAGTAGTAGGGGGATCAGATCCGAGCAGTACTTC.

This sequence joins TRBV27 and TRBJ2-2; TRBD2 matches at 10 bases. This CDR3 region has 14 residues. In germline, CDR1 is MNHEY, CDR2 SMNVEV (reference sequence). Unmatched junction bases numbered 3, after V lost 8 bases and J lost 3 bases. CDR3 residues: CASRLAGYTGELFF. CDR3 in DNA: TGTGCCAGCCGACTAGCGGGCTACACCGGGGAGCTGTTTTTT.

V is TRBV27 and J is TRBJ2-5, with 10 bases identical to TRBD1. The assigned J gene may be wrong: the sequence end matches TRBJ2-7 better. The CDR3 consists of 16 residues. Germline CDR1 and CDR2: MNHEY and SMNVEV (reference sequence). The CDR3 DNA reads as TGTGCCAGCAGTTTATCCGGGACAGGGGATACCTACGAGCAGTACTTC. Translated, it gives CASSLSGTGDTYEQYF.

The J gene is TRBJ1-2, the V gene TRBV7-9; TRBD1 matches at 7 bases. The CDR3 totals 13 residues. In germline, CDR1 is SEHNR, CDR2 FQNEAQ (reference sequence). J lost 9 bases, V lost 11 bases, and 15 bases had no gene match. CDR3 DNA sequence: TGTGCCGGGAACAACCGGGACAGTACTCGCTACACCTTC. It codes for CAGNNRDSTRYTF.

The V call is TRBV28, the J call TRBJ1-1; unclear D gene. The germline V gene encodes CDR1 MDHEN and CDR2 SYDVKM. V gave up 2 bases and J gave up 0 bases, with 10 bases separating them. CDR3 size: 15 residues. The CDR3 nucleotides are TGTGCCAGCAGTTTACAGGTTCAGCTGAACACTGAAGCTTTCTTT. It is translated as CASSLQVQLNTEAFF.

V gene TRBV7-9 combines with J gene TRBJ1-4, with 7 positions matching TRBD1. The germline V gene has CDR1 SEHNR and CDR2 FQNEAQ (reference sequence). This CDR3 has 12 amino acids. J lost 12 bases, V lost 5 bases, and 6 bases had no gene match. The CDR3: CASSTSGGELFF. The CDR3 bases are TGTGCCAGCAGCACGTCAGGGGGAGAACTGTTTTTT.

This clonotype showed up just a few times. V is TRBV20-1 and J is TRBJ2-3, with TRBD2 identical over 9 bases. CDR3 length equals 14 residues. V gave up 3 bases and J gave up 6 bases; unmatched junction bases: 7. In germline, CDR1 is DFQATT, CDR2 SNEGSKA (reference sequence). CDR3 sequence reads: CSARPSGTRDTQYF. In DNA, the CDR3 is TGCAGTGCTAGGCCTAGCGGGACCAGGGATACGCAGTATTTT.

The chain couples TRBV27 to TRBJ2-7; 11 bases match TRBD2. The CDR3 spans 15 residues. The V segment lost 6 bases and the J segment 3 bases; nucleotides outside the gene matches: 7. CDR1 and CDR2 from the germline V gene are MNHEY and SMNVEV (reference sequence). Here the CDR3 DNA reads TGTGCCAGCAGCTACTCTAGCGGGAGGTTCTACGAGCAGTACTTC. Translating gives CASSYSSGRFYEQYF.

The chain has TRBV27 and TRBJ2-7; 9 nucleotides align to TRBD1. This CDR3 contains 13 residues. V dropped 6 bases and J dropped 6; count of bases not matched to a gene: 6. Germline CDR1 MNHEY, CDR2 SMNVEV (reference sequence). The chain's CDR3 is CASSLQGAGEQYF. DNA of the CDR3: TGTGCCAGCAGCTTACAGGGGGCAGGCGAGCAGTACTTC.

V usage is TRBV19 and J usage is TRBJ2-5, with 7 bases that match TRBD1. The end of the DNA aligns better with TRBJ2-7, so the J call may be wrong. Germline values: CDR1 LNHDA, CDR2 SQIVND (reference sequence). There are 14 residues in the CDR3. The CDR3 nucleotides read TGTGCCAGTAGTAATAGACAGGGCTCCTACGAGCAGTACTTC. Residues: CASSNRQGSYEQYF.

The CDR3 sequence is CASRLLLNSPLHF. As DNA, the CDR3 is TGTGCCAGCAGGCTACTGCTTAATTCACCCCTCCACTTT. The chain links TRBV6-5 to TRBJ1-6; no clear D. Germline CDR1 is MNHEY and CDR2 is SVGAGI. This CDR3 spans 13 amino acids. The V gene lost 6 bases and the J gene lost 6 bases, with 9 bases spanning the gap.